This paragraph covers one T cell receptor beta chain sequence. Its antigen is unknown. This entry is derived from a study of cytomegalovirus exposure and HLA in healthy donors. Study as a whole: About 80 million unique TCRs from HLA-typed donors made up an early data release. Study-level points and caveats: In a later analysis, V- and J-gene trimming of beta chains associated with a DCLRE1C missense variant, replicated independently. In an earlier analysis, about 87% or about 30%: the productive usage of most TCR beta V segments.

13 Jbeta primers and 60 Vbeta primers were used for the PCR. TCRdb's table, derived via immunoSEQ multiplex PCR, lists solely in-frame clones and lacks some. The data contain about 120,000 clones, 80% of them singletons. V lost 4 bases to trimming and J lost 5 bases; unmatched junction nucleotides: 6. The germline CDR1 and CDR2 sequences are SGHRS and YFSETQ. The CDR3 loop spans 15 amino acids. The genes are TRBV5-1 and TRBJ2-7; 13 bases match TRBD2. This clonotype was obtained from a female donor in good health and CMV-seronegative. The specimen sequenced was PBMCs. The CDR3 coding sequence is TGCGCCAGCAGCCCGTGGACTAGCGGGAGCCACGAGCAGTACTTC. It specifies CASSPWTSGSHEQYF.